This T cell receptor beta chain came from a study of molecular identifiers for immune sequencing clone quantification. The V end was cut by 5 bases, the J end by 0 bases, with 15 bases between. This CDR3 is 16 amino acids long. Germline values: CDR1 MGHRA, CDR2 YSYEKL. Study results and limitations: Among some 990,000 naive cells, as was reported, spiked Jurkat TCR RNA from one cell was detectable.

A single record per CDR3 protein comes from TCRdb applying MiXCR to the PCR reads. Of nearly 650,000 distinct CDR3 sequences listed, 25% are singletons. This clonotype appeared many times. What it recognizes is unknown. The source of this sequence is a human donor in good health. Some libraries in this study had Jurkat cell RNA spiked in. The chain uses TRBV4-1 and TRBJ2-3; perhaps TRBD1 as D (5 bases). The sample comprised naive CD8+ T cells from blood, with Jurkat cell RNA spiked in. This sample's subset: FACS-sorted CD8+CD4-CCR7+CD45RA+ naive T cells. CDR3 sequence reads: CASSKTERLSTDTQYF. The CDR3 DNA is TGCGCCAGCAGCAAGACAGAAAGACTGAGCACAGATACGCAGTATTTT.